These T cell receptor beta chains were read from a single sample in a study of T cells after yellow fever vaccination. TCRdb reprocessed the 5' RACE reads with MiXCR, giving one entry per CDR3 protein. The sample has tens of thousands of distinct CDR3 sequences; roughly 7% are singletons. The sample was CD8+ T cells sorted from PBMCs, taken around 10 days after the first yellow fever vaccination. These receptors all come from a man between 18 and 35 years old who received the YFV17D yellow fever vaccine. Each CDR3 is given with its conserved first and last residue. Fields, in order: clone size, V gene, D gene, J gene, CDR3 protein, CDR3 DNA. A D gene is named only where the DNA matches it firmly. A row's size may be missing; if present it is once, few, many or a size class.

>many|TRBV4-1|.|TRBJ1-1
CASSQDQWGATEAFF
TGCGCCAGCAGCCAAGATCAGTGGGGGGCCACTGAAGCTTTCTTT
>few|TRBV19|.|TRBJ2-1
CASSIYTEINEQFF
TGTGCCAGTAGTATCTATACGGAAATCAATGAGCAGTTCTTC
>many|TRBV12-3/TRBV12-4|.|TRBJ2-1
CASSLGGEQFF
TGTGCCAGCAGTTTAGGAGGAGAGCAGTTCTTC
>many|TRBV4-2|TRBD2|TRBJ2-1
CASSSRSLAENNEQFF
TGTGCCAGCAGCTCGAGGAGTCTAGCGGAGAACAATGAGCAGTTCTTC
>many|TRBV5-5|.|TRBJ1-2
CASSLSVIPGGGYTF
TGTGCCAGCAGCTTGTCGGTAATACCAGGAGGTGGCTACACCTTC
>.|TRBV6-2/TRBV6-3|TRBD1|TRBJ2-7
CATSRDRKAYEQYF
TGTGCCACCTCTAGGGACAGGAAAGCCTACGAGCAGTACTTC
>.|TRBV11-3|.|TRBJ2-1
CASSGGGFNEQFF
TGTGCCAGCAGCGGGGGCGGTTTCAATGAGCAGTTCTTC
>.|TRBV6-5|.|TRBJ2-6
CASSHYIGRQASGANVLTF
TGTGCCAGCAGTCATTACATCGGTCGCCAGGCCTCTGGGGCCAACGTCCTGACTTTC
>.|TRBV2|TRBD2|TRBJ2-3
CTSSSTGLAGGKDTQYF
TGTACCAGCAGCTCTACGGGACTAGCGGGGGGAAAAGATACGCAGTATTTT
>few|TRBV5-1|TRBD1|TRBJ2-7
CASSIGQGGTYEQYF
TGCGCCAGCAGCATCGGACAGGGGGGTACCTACGAGCAGTACTTC
>.|TRBV6-2/TRBV6-3|.|TRBJ2-5
CASSSSGGIHETQYF
TGTGCCAGCAGTTCCTCTGGGGGTATCCATGAGACCCAGTACTTC
>few|TRBV4-3|.|TRBJ1-2
CASSQDRGGVYGYTF
TGCGCCAGCAGCCAAGATAGGGGGGGGGTCTATGGCTACACCTTC
>.|TRBV4-3|.|TRBJ1-6
CASSQGGYSPLHF
TGCGCCAGCAGCCAAGGGGGATATTCACCCCTCCACTTT
>many|TRBV12-3/TRBV12-4|.|TRBJ1-3
CASSFTGFSGNTIYF
TGTGCCAGCAGTTTCACAGGGTTTTCAGGAAACACCATATATTTT
>few|TRBV4-3|.|TRBJ1-4
CASSRDIRDSNEKLFF
TGCGCCAGCAGCCGTGACATTCGGGACTCGAATGAAAAACTGTTTTTT
>many|TRBV6-1|.|TRBJ1-5
CASSSLGPAGHQPQHF
TGTGCCAGCAGCTCGCTGGGGCCCGCAGGTCATCAGCCCCAGCATTTT
>.|TRBV4-3|.|TRBJ1-1
CASSAGGGLVDTEAFF
TGCGCCAGCTCCGCCGGAGGGGGGCTCGTCGACACTGAAGCATTCTTT
>.|TRBV4-1|TRBD2|TRBJ2-3
CASSPPRVGGGNTDTQYF
TGCGCCAGCAGCCCTCCGAGGGTAGGCGGGGGAAACACAGATACGCAGTATTTT
>.|TRBV28|TRBD1|TRBJ2-1
CASSWGQGVEGNEQFF
TGTGCCAGCAGCTGGGGACAGGGGGTTGAAGGGAATGAGCAGTTCTTC
>.|TRBV12-3/TRBV12-4|TRBD1|TRBJ1-1
CASSWGQGMGTEAFF
TGTGCCAGCAGTTGGGGACAGGGGATGGGCACTGAAGCTTTCTTT
>many|TRBV12-3/TRBV12-4|TRBD1|TRBJ2-5
CASRGQEETQYF
TGTGCCAGCAGGGGACAGGAAGAGACCCAGTACTTC
>few|TRBV6-1|.|TRBJ1-6
CASSERGVGSPLHF
TGTGCCAGCAGTGAACGGGGGGTTGGTTCACCCCTCCACTTT